The 30 T cell receptor beta chains below all came from one sample that was sequenced in a study of T cells after yellow fever vaccination. TCRdb used MiXCR to reprocess the 5' RACE reads, holding one entry per CDR3 protein. The repertoire consists of a few hundred thousand distinct CDR3 sequences, with about 7.8% occurring once and the leading ten covering 17%. The sequencing used PBMCs, collected about 41 days after the first yellow fever vaccination. These receptors originate from a man aged 18 to 29 who received the YFV17D yellow fever vaccine.

The chain carries TRBV6-1 and TRBJ2-5, with TRBD2 matching 7 bases. J lost 4 bases, V lost 5 bases, and 10 bases had no gene match. This CDR3 is 15 amino acids long. The germline V gene encodes CDR1 MNHNS and CDR2 SASEGT. Here the CDR3 DNA reads TGTGCCAGCAGTCTCCCGAGCGGGGAGATAGAGACCCAGTACTTC. Encoded protein: CASSLPSGEIETQYF.

This clonotype occurred a few times. The gene calls are TRBV5-4 and TRBJ2-3; D might be TRBD1 (5 bases). There are 14 residues in the CDR3. In germline, CDR1 is SGHNT, CDR2 YYREEE (reference sequence). V was pared by 1 base and J by 3 bases, with 9 bases between. The CDR3 spells CASSLKGWTDTQYF. The CDR3, as DNA: TGTGCCAGCAGCTTGAAGGGGTGGACAGATACGCAGTATTTT.

The gene calls are TRBV11-2 and TRBJ2-1, with 7 bases fitting TRBD2. This CDR3 is built from 15 residues. J gave up 12 bases and V 5 bases, and 16 bases lay outside the gene matches. Germline assignment: CDR1 SGHAT and CDR2 FQNNGV. The CDR3 region is CASSLRTRVPPGQFF. For the CDR3, the DNA is TGTGCCAGCAGCCTCCGGACTAGAGTTCCCCCAGGGCAGTTCTTC.

The chain recombines TRBV14 with TRBJ2-3; 8 nucleotides match TRBD2. Per the germline V gene, CDR1 is SGHDN and CDR2 is FVKESK. V shed 4 bases and J 6 bases; nucleotides not matched to a gene: 6. This CDR3 has 14 amino acids. The DNA for the CDR3 is TGTGCCAGCAGCCCCCCCGGGGGGGTCGATACGCAGTATTTT. This encodes CASSPPGGVDTQYF.

The chain uses TRBV29-1 and TRBJ2-2, with D unresolved. From germline, CDR1 is SQVTM and CDR2 ANQGSEA. The CDR3 runs 13 residues. V was shortened by 6 bases and J by 0 bases, with 8 bases between the two germline ends. DNA of the CDR3: TGCAGCGTCCTGACCCCGAACACCGGGGAGCTGTTTTTT. Translation: CSVLTPNTGELFF.

The chain links TRBV7-9 to TRBJ1-2, with TRBD1 matching 11 bases. Germline V gene data show CDR1 as SEHNR and CDR2 as FQNEAQ (reference sequence). This CDR3 has 15 amino acids. Trimming removed 5 bases from V and 7 bases from J; junction bases left unmatched: 9. CDR3 residues: CASSPSGQGASGYTF. The CDR3 DNA reads as TGTGCCAGCAGCCCAAGTGGACAGGGGGCGAGTGGCTACACCTTC.

This clonotype was observed a few times. The chain has TRBV4-1 and TRBJ2-5; maybe TRBD1 (5 bases). The CDR3 has 11 amino acids. Between the trimmed V and J ends, which lost 6 bases and 6 bases, there was a span of 8 bases. Germline assignment: CDR1 MGHRA and CDR2 YSYEKL. Here the CDR3 DNA reads TGCGCCAGCAGGGCAGGGAAGACCCAGTACTTC. This codes for CASRAGKTQYF.

This clonotype has a count of ten or more. This CDR3 reads CASSFPRQDPLRETQYF. CDR3 sequence (DNA): TGTGCCAGCAGCTTTCCGAGACAGGACCCCCTCAGGGAGACCCAGTACTTC. The chain is built from TRBV7-9 and TRBJ2-5; tentative D call: TRBD1 (6 bases). Trimming pared 3 bases from V and 5 bases from J, leaving 22 bases between. The CDR3 has 17 amino acids. In germline, CDR1 is SEHNR, CDR2 FQNEAQ (reference sequence).

The chain is built from TRBV12-3 or TRBV12-4 and TRBJ2-1; D is possibly TRBD1 (6 bases). V lost 3 bases to trimming and J lost 8 bases, with 11 bases between them. This CDR3 has 13 amino acids. CDR3 in amino acids: CASSFPDRYEQFF. CDR3 bases: TGTGCCAGCAGTTTCCCCGACAGGTATGAGCAGTTCTTC.

The J gene is TRBJ1-5, the V gene TRBV7-2, with D possibly being TRBD1 (5 bases). Germline CDR1 and CDR2: SGHTA and FQGNSA. Trimming took off 5 bases at V and 7 bases at J, with 12 bases between the two ends. This CDR3 comprises 13 residues. CDR3 in amino acids: CASSPRQLQPQHF. CDR3 coding DNA: TGTGCCAGCAGCCCCAGACAGTTGCAGCCCCAGCATTTT.

Ten or more counts support this clonotype. V and J are TRBV20-1 and TRBJ2-1, with TRBD2 matching over 11 bases. The V gene end was trimmed by 3 bases and the J gene end by 9 bases; junction bases not matched to a gene: 10. This CDR3 is built from 15 residues. The germline V gene encodes CDR1 DFQATT and CDR2 SNEGSKA (reference sequence). This CDR3 reads CSASLSGGAGGEQFF. The CDR3 nucleotides read TGCAGTGCTAGCCTTAGCGGGGGGGCCGGGGGTGAGCAGTTCTTC.

In its sample, this clonotype was seen a few times. The chain combines TRBV7-2 with TRBJ2-5, with D tentatively TRBD2 (5 bases). Germline CDR1 SGHTA, CDR2 FQGNSA. CDR3 length: 14 residues. V was shortened by 5 bases and J by 5 bases, with 15 bases between the two germline ends. In nucleotides, the CDR3 is TGTGCCAGCAGCACATCAGCGGTGGGGGAGACCCAGTACTTC. Its translation is CASSTSAVGETQYF.

The chain combines TRBV7-9 with TRBJ2-3; TRBD1 might be the D (5 bases). Germline lookup yields CDR1 SEHNR and CDR2 FQNEAQ (reference sequence). V was trimmed by 3 bases and J by 6 bases, leaving 13 bases between them. The CDR3 covers 14 residues. The CDR3 nucleotides read TGTGCCAGCAGCTTGGGAAGCAGGGCCGATACGCAGTATTTT. Translated, it gives CASSLGSRADTQYF.

V is TRBV10-3 and J is TRBJ1-5; D not resolved. Per the germline V gene, CDR1 is ENHRY and CDR2 is SYGVKD. The CDR3 has 15 residues. V dropped 4 bases and J dropped 4 bases, with 14 bases sitting between them. The CDR3 is CAISAELRLNQPQHF. As DNA, the CDR3 is TGTGCCATCAGTGCGGAGTTGAGGCTAAATCAGCCCCAGCATTTT.

This clonotype has only a few counts. V gene TRBV9 combines with J gene TRBJ2-2; TRBD2 agrees at 10 bases. Germline V CDR1 and CDR2: SGDLS, YYNGEE. V shed 0 bases and J 3 bases; nucleotides not matched to a gene: 2. This CDR3 has 16 amino acids. CDR3 coding DNA: TGTGCCAGCAGCGTAGTAGCGGGGGGCCACACCGGGGAGCTGTTTTTT. It encodes CASSVVAGGHTGELFF.

A remark on this clonotype: The junction differs from germline at one of its ends, possibly a read error. The chain uses TRBV20-1 and TRBJ1-1; 8 nucleotides line up with TRBD1. The germline V gene encodes CDR1 DFQATT and CDR2 SNEGSKA (reference sequence). CDR3 size: 16 residues. CDR3 DNA: TGCTGTGCCCCTTCTCCGGCCAGGGGGCCTAACACTGAAGCTTTCTTT. Translating gives CCAPSPARGPNTEAFF.

This clonotype was detected a few times. The chain combines TRBV5-1 with TRBJ2-5; no clear D gene. Trimming cost V 0 bases and J 2 bases, with 11 bases left between them. In germline, CDR1 is SGHRS, CDR2 YFSETQ. CDR3 length: 15 residues. DNA for the CDR3: TGCGCCAGCAGCTTGGTGGGCGTAGATCAAGAGACCCAGTACTTC. Translated: CASSLVGVDQETQYF.

The J gene is TRBJ1-2, the V gene TRBV6-5; D perhaps matches TRBD1 (5 bases). CDR1 and CDR2 from the germline V gene are MNHEY and SVGAGI. Deletions cut 4 bases from V and 0 bases from J, with 18 bases between. This CDR3 region has 17 residues. As DNA, the CDR3 is TGTGCCAGCAGTTCCTACACTGGGGACGGAACTAACTATGGCTACACCTTC. Residues: CASSSYTGDGTNYGYTF.

This clonotype turned up a few times. The chain carries TRBV6-5 and TRBJ1-2, with 7 nucleotides matching TRBD1. The trim removed 0 bases at V and 3 bases at J, leaving 4 bases unmatched. Germline V gives CDR1 MNHEY, CDR2 SVGAGI. The CDR3 is 15 amino acids. The chain's CDR3 is CASSYSPGGDYGYTF. In DNA form, the CDR3 reads TGTGCCAGCAGTTACTCCCCAGGGGGGGACTATGGCTACACCTTC.

V is TRBV6-5 and J is TRBJ2-1; the match to TRBD2 covers 12 bases. The CDR3 contains 17 residues. With 4 bases clipped from V and 8 bases from J, the junction kept 12 bases outside the gene matches. From germline, CDR1 is MNHEY and CDR2 SVGAGI. This CDR3 is CASSLLAGGPSSHEQFF. The CDR3 nucleotides read TGTGCCAGCAGTTTACTAGCGGGGGGTCCTAGCTCCCATGAGCAGTTCTTC.

The sample holds a few counts of this clonotype. The rearrangement joins TRBV24-1 to TRBJ1-1, with 11 bases matching TRBD1. Germline CDR1 KGHDR, CDR2 SFDVKD. The CDR3 consists of 16 residues. The V gene end was trimmed by 3 bases and the J gene end by 0 bases; junction bases not matched to a gene: 2. The CDR3 sequence is CATSDGGQGVNTEAFF. The CDR3, as DNA: TGTGCCACCAGTGATGGGGGACAGGGGGTGAACACTGAAGCTTTCTTT.

This clonotype has a handful of counts. The chain uses TRBV7-8 and TRBJ2-3; TRBD2 agrees at 11 bases. This CDR3 has 16 amino acids. Germline V gene data show CDR1 as SGHVS and CDR2 as FQNEAQ. V dropped 5 bases and J dropped 4; count of bases not matched to a gene: 8. The CDR3 region is CASSINSGGGADTQYF. The CDR3 DNA is TGTGCCAGCAGCATCAATAGCGGGGGGGGGGCAGATACGCAGTATTTT.

This clonotype came up a few times. The chain joins TRBV10-3 to TRBJ1-1; possible D gene TRBD1, 5 bases. The CDR3 is 11 amino acids. V was cut by 6 bases and J by 4 bases, with 6 bases left in between. Germline CDR1 ENHRY, CDR2 SYGVKD. The CDR3 region is CAISGGTEAFF. For the CDR3, the DNA is TGTGCCATCAGCGGGGGCACTGAAGCTTTCTTT.

This chain connects TRBV30 to TRBJ2-7; possibly TRBD1 for D (6 bases). The CDR3 is 14 residues long. V lost 3 bases and J 2 bases, leaving 14 bases between the germline ends. Germline V CDR1 and CDR2: GTSNPN, SVGIG (reference sequence). The CDR3 region is CAWSQDSLPYEQYF. CDR3 nucleotide sequence: TGTGCCTGGAGCCAGGACAGCTTACCCTACGAGCAGTACTTC.

This clonotype was observed many times. The CDR3: CAPTLSPGDTGELFF. Here the CDR3 DNA reads TGTGCCCCCACCCTCTCGCCTGGGGACACCGGGGAGCTGTTTTTT. The chain recombines TRBV7-9 with TRBJ2-2; D is unresolved. CDR1 SEHNR and CDR2 FQNEAQ come from the germline V gene (reference sequence). CDR3 length equals 15 residues. Trimming pared 11 bases from V and 3 bases from J, leaving 19 bases between.

The rearrangement links TRBV9 to TRBJ2-5; 8 bases fit TRBD2. Per the germline V gene, CDR1 is SGDLS and CDR2 is YYNGEE. With V trimmed by 2 bases and J by 2 bases, 5 bases remained unmatched. The CDR3 is 15 residues long. The CDR3 bases are TGTGCCAGCAGCGTGTTCCGGGGGGGGCAAGAGACCCAGTACTTC. Its protein product is CASSVFRGGQETQYF.

This clonotype turned up a few times. V gene TRBV7-9 combines with J gene TRBJ2-5; D gene ambiguous. Trimming left V 7 bases short and J 4 bases short, with 7 bases between. The CDR3 covers 11 residues. Germline CDR1 and CDR2: SEHNR and FQNEAQ (reference sequence). In DNA, the CDR3 is TGTGCCAGCACTACCAGAGAGACCCAGTACTTC. This sequence encodes CASTTRETQYF.

This clonotype has a handful of counts. The genes are TRBV7-9 and TRBJ1-2; 10 bases are shared with TRBD1. The CDR3 has 14 residues. V shed 6 bases and J 7 bases; nucleotides not matched to a gene: 8. The germline CDR1 and CDR2 sequences are SEHNR and FQNEAQ (reference sequence). CDR3 sequence: CASRPGTGASGYTF. Written as DNA, the CDR3 is TGTGCCAGCAGACCCGGGACAGGGGCTTCTGGCTACACCTTC.

This clonotype has more than one count but fewer than ten. The chain carries TRBV27 and TRBJ1-5; 8 bases map to TRBD1. V shed 4 bases, J shed 4 bases, and the junction held 12 bases outside the gene matches. Germline loops: CDR1 MNHEY, CDR2 SMNVEV (reference sequence). There are 17 residues in the CDR3. The CDR3 is CASSSRGHRDMNQPQHF. CDR3 DNA: TGTGCCAGCAGTTCCAGGGGGCACCGGGACATGAATCAGCCCCAGCATTTT.

The chain carries TRBV28 and TRBJ2-1; 9 bases are a match to TRBD2. The trim removed 6 bases at V and 0 bases at J, leaving 9 bases unmatched. This CDR3 comprises 17 residues. From germline, CDR1 is MDHEN and CDR2 SYDVKM. DNA for the CDR3: TGTGCCAGCAGGCGGATGAGCGGGGGGCGCTCCTACAATGAGCAGTTCTTC. This encodes CASRRMSGGRSYNEQFF.